This is a list of T cell receptor beta chains from one sample in a study of blood T cells in healthy people across ages. TCRdb re-called the 5' RACE reads through MiXCR, storing one row per CDR3 protein. The table shows fewer than 800,000 distinct CDR3 sequences, with roughly 25% occurring only once. The same sample was also used in a study of T cells of mothers and their children.

Source material: blood. These receptors all come from a boy younger than 18 in good health. Both conserved end residues are part of each CDR3. The D gene is left open where the match is weak. Size is omitted from some rows. Given values are once, few, many or a class for expanded clones.

d_gene: .
v_gene: TRBV28
j_gene: TRBJ2-7
abundance: .
CDR3nt: TGTGCCAGCAGTTTAAGGGGCAGGGGCAAGGATCACGAGCAGTACTTC
CDR3aa: CASSLRGRGKDHEQYF

d_gene: TRBD2
v_gene: TRBV7-9
j_gene: TRBJ2-5
abundance: .
CDR3nt: TGTGCCAGCAGCCTGACTAGCGGGCATTACAATGAGCAGATCTTC
CDR3aa: CASSLTSGHYNEQIF

d_gene: TRBD2
v_gene: TRBV14
j_gene: TRBJ2-5
abundance: .
CDR3nt: TGTGCCAGCAGCCAACGGGGGGGGTCGGCTAGCGGGAGCGATGAAGAGACCCAGTACTTC
CDR3aa: CASSQRGGSASGSDEETQYF

d_gene: .
v_gene: TRBV6-5
j_gene: TRBJ1-5
abundance: .
CDR3nt: TGTGCCAGCAGTTATACGTCAAGCGGCAATCAGCCCCAGCATTTT
CDR3aa: CASSYTSSGNQPQHF

d_gene: .
v_gene: TRBV7-7
j_gene: TRBJ2-5
abundance: few
CDR3nt: TGTGCTAGCAGCTTAGGTTCCAGTGAAGAGACCCAGTACTTC
CDR3aa: CASSLGSSEETQYF

d_gene: .
v_gene: TRBV25-1
j_gene: TRBJ2-1
abundance: many
CDR3nt: TGTGCCAGCAGTGAGGCAGACTACCGCAATGAGCAGTTCTTC
CDR3aa: CASSEADYRNEQFF

d_gene: .
v_gene: TRBV5-5
j_gene: TRBJ2-7
abundance: .
CDR3nt: TGTGCCAGCAGCTTGCAGGAATTCTACGAGCAGTACTTC
CDR3aa: CASSLQEFYEQYF

d_gene: TRBD2
v_gene: TRBV5-1
j_gene: TRBJ2-1
abundance: .
CDR3nt: TGCGCCAGCAGCTTGCACCTAGCGGGGAGCTCCTACAATGAGCAGTTCTTC
CDR3aa: CASSLHLAGSSYNEQFF

d_gene: .
v_gene: TRBV4-3
j_gene: TRBJ1-3
abundance: few
CDR3nt: TGCGCCAGCAGCCAAGATCTTCGACAGAGCTCTGGAAACACCATATATTTT
CDR3aa: CASSQDLRQSSGNTIYF

d_gene: .
v_gene: TRBV12-3/TRBV12-4
j_gene: TRBJ2-2
abundance: few
CDR3nt: TGTGCCAGCAGTCCCCCGGTTCCCGGGGAGCTGTTTTTT
CDR3aa: CASSPPVPGELFF

d_gene: .
v_gene: TRBV5-5
j_gene: TRBJ1-4
abundance: .
CDR3nt: TGTGTCAGCAGCTTGGGTGGGGTCGGTGAAAAACTGTTTTTT
CDR3aa: CVSSLGGVGEKLFF

d_gene: .
v_gene: TRBV27
j_gene: TRBJ1-1
abundance: .
CDR3nt: TGTGCCAGCAGTTTATATAACACAAGGGCACTGGGGGGCCTGAACACTGAAGCTTTCTTT
CDR3aa: CASSLYNTRALGGLNTEAFF

d_gene: .
v_gene: TRBV6-2/TRBV6-3
j_gene: TRBJ2-5
abundance: .
CDR3nt: TGTGCCAGCAGTTACTCGAACCTCGGGACCCAGTACTTC
CDR3aa: CASSYSNLGTQYF

d_gene: TRBD1
v_gene: TRBV5-1
j_gene: TRBJ2-7
abundance: many
CDR3nt: TGCGCCAGCAGCTTGGAGGGGGCAGGTTCGGGGTTTAACGAGCAGTACTTC
CDR3aa: CASSLEGAGSGFNEQYF

d_gene: TRBD1
v_gene: TRBV5-6
j_gene: TRBJ2-7
abundance: few
CDR3nt: TGTGCCAGCAGCTTGGTACAGGGGGCATACGAGCAGTACTTC
CDR3aa: CASSLVQGAYEQYF

d_gene: .
v_gene: TRBV6-5
j_gene: TRBJ2-7
abundance: .
CDR3nt: TGTGCCAGCAGTTACTCGGGTTTAGCGAGCGAGCAGTACTTC
CDR3aa: CASSYSGLASEQYF

d_gene: .
v_gene: TRBV5-1
j_gene: TRBJ1-4
abundance: .
CDR3nt: TGCGCCAGCAGTGTGAGGCCTTCGGAGAAACTGTTTTTT
CDR3aa: CASSVRPSEKLFF

d_gene: .
v_gene: TRBV12-3/TRBV12-4
j_gene: TRBJ2-5
abundance: few
CDR3nt: TGTGCCAGCGGAAGGAAGGATGGGATTGAGACCCAGTACTTC
CDR3aa: CASGRKDGIETQYF

d_gene: TRBD2
v_gene: TRBV20-1
j_gene: TRBJ2-5
abundance: .
CDR3nt: TGCAGTGCTAGAGATAGACTAGCGGGGGGCTACCAAGAGACCCAGTACTTC
CDR3aa: CSARDRLAGGYQETQYF

d_gene: TRBD2
v_gene: TRBV4-3
j_gene: TRBJ2-7
abundance: few
CDR3nt: TGCGCCAGCAGCCAAGATAGAACTAGCGGGGTCGAGCAGTACTTC
CDR3aa: CASSQDRTSGVEQYF

d_gene: .
v_gene: TRBV18
j_gene: TRBJ2-1
abundance: .
CDR3nt: TGTGCCAGCTCACCACGATCGGACAGTGGGGGTCCAGAGCAGTTCTTC
CDR3aa: CASSPRSDSGGPEQFF

d_gene: TRBD1
v_gene: TRBV12-3/TRBV12-4
j_gene: TRBJ1-5
abundance: .
CDR3nt: TGTGCCAGCAGTACCGACAGGGGGCCCCAGCATTTT
CDR3aa: CASSTDRGPQHF

d_gene: .
v_gene: TRBV5-5
j_gene: TRBJ2-5
abundance: .
CDR3nt: TGTGCCAGCAGCCGGTTACTCAGGGAAGGGCAAGAGACCCAGTACTTC
CDR3aa: CASSRLLREGQETQYF

d_gene: .
v_gene: TRBV29-1
j_gene: TRBJ2-3
abundance: .
CDR3nt: TGCAGCGTTGTAGGGGAGAAACGAGATACGCAGTATTTT
CDR3aa: CSVVGEKRDTQYF

d_gene: .
v_gene: TRBV5-6
j_gene: TRBJ1-1
abundance: few
CDR3nt: TGTGCCAGCAGCTTTACCCTAAATGAAGCTTTCTTT
CDR3aa: CASSFTLNEAFF

d_gene: TRBD2
v_gene: TRBV29-1
j_gene: TRBJ2-1
abundance: .
CDR3nt: TGCAGCGTTGATCCTGGACTAGCGGGAGGAGAGCAGTTCTTC
CDR3aa: CSVDPGLAGGEQFF

d_gene: TRBD2
v_gene: TRBV4-1
j_gene: TRBJ2-7
abundance: .
CDR3nt: TGCGCCAGCAGCCAAGGGACTAGCGGGAGAGGCTACGAGCAGTACTTC
CDR3aa: CASSQGTSGRGYEQYF

d_gene: .
v_gene: TRBV6-6
j_gene: TRBJ1-3
abundance: .
CDR3nt: TGTGCCAGCGGGGTCCCCGGAAACACCATATATTTT
CDR3aa: CASGVPGNTIYF

d_gene: .
v_gene: TRBV25-1
j_gene: TRBJ1-2
abundance: .
CDR3nt: TGTGCCAGCAGTGAACGCTGGGAGAGCGCTAACTATGGCTACACCTTC
CDR3aa: CASSERWESANYGYTF

d_gene: .
v_gene: TRBV4-1
j_gene: TRBJ2-1
abundance: .
CDR3nt: TGCGCCAGCAGCCATCTGATGGGGGATAATGAGCAGTTCTTC
CDR3aa: CASSHLMGDNEQFF

d_gene: .
v_gene: TRBV3-1
j_gene: TRBJ1-2
abundance: .
CDR3nt: TGTGCCAGCAGCCAAATCGGGCAGTCCCGTGGCTACACCTTC
CDR3aa: CASSQIGQSRGYTF

d_gene: TRBD2
v_gene: TRBV4-2
j_gene: TRBJ2-1
abundance: .
CDR3nt: TGTGCCAGCAGCCAAGAGATTAGCGGGGGGGCCCACAATGAGCAGTTCTTC
CDR3aa: CASSQEISGGAHNEQFF

d_gene: .
v_gene: TRBV12-3/TRBV12-4
j_gene: TRBJ2-3
abundance: .
CDR3nt: TGTGCCAGCAGCCTAAGAACAGATGCGCAGTATTTT
CDR3aa: CASSLRTDAQYF

d_gene: TRBD2
v_gene: TRBV12-3/TRBV12-4
j_gene: TRBJ2-5
abundance: many
CDR3nt: TGTGCCAGCAGTTTCCACGGGGGGGAAGAGACCCAGTACTTC
CDR3aa: CASSFHGGEETQYF

d_gene: .
v_gene: TRBV20-1
j_gene: TRBJ1-2
abundance: .
CDR3nt: TGCAGTGCTAGAGATTCCGCTAACTATGGCTACACCTTC
CDR3aa: CSARDSANYGYTF

d_gene: .
v_gene: TRBV29-1
j_gene: TRBJ1-2
abundance: few
CDR3nt: TGCAGCGTTGAGGGTCAGATTGGGTCAACTAACTATGGCTACACCTTC
CDR3aa: CSVEGQIGSTNYGYTF

d_gene: .
v_gene: TRBV7-9
j_gene: TRBJ1-1
abundance: few
CDR3nt: TGTGCCAGCAGCTTAGAAAGTAGTTTGGGACGGGGGAACACTGAAGCTTTCTTT
CDR3aa: CASSLESSLGRGNTEAFF

d_gene: .
v_gene: TRBV7-2
j_gene: TRBJ1-2
abundance: few
CDR3nt: TGTGCCAGCAGCGGACAGATTACTAACTATGGCTACACCTTC
CDR3aa: CASSGQITNYGYTF

d_gene: TRBD2
v_gene: TRBV5-5
j_gene: TRBJ2-7
abundance: few
CDR3nt: TGTGCCAGCAGCTTTGGGCTAGCGGGACCCGAGCAGTACTTC
CDR3aa: CASSFGLAGPEQYF

d_gene: .
v_gene: TRBV4-1
j_gene: TRBJ2-7
abundance: .
CDR3nt: TGCGCCAGCAGCCAAGATCGACAGTCCTCTTCCTACGAGCAGTACTTC
CDR3aa: CASSQDRQSSSYEQYF